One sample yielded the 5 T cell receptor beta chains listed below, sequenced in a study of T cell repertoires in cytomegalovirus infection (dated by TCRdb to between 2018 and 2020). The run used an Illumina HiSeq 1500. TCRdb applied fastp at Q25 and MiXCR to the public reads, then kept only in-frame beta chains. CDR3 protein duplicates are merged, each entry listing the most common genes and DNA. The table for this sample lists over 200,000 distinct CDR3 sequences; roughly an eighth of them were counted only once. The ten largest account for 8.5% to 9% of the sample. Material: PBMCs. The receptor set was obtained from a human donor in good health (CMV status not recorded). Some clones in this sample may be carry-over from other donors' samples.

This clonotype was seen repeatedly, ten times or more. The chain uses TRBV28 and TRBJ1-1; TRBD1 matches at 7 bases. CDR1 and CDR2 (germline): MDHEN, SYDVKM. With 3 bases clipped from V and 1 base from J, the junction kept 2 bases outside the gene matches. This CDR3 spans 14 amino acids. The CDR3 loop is CASSLGQKNTEAFF. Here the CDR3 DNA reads TGTGCCAGCAGTTTGGGACAGAAGAACACTGAAGCTTTCTTT.

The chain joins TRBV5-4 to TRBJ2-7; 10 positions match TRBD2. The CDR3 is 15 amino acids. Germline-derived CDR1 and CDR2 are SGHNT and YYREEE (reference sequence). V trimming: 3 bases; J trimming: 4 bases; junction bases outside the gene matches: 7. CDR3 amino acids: CASSYSRTSGYEQYF. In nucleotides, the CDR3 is TGTGCCAGCAGCTACAGTCGGACTAGCGGTTACGAGCAGTACTTC. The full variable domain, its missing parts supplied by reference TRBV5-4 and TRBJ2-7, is ETGVTQSPTHLIKTRGQQVTLRCSSQSGHNTVSWYQQALGQGPQFIFQYYREEENGRGNFPPRFSGLQFPNYSSELNVNALELDDSALYLCASSYSRTSGYEQYFGPGTRLTVT.

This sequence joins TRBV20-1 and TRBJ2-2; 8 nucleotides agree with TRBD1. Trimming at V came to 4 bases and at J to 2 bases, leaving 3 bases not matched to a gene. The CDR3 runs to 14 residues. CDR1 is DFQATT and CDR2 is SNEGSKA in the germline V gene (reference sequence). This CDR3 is CSAITGGNTGELFF. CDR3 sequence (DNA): TGCAGTGCTATCACAGGGGGAAACACCGGGGAGCTGTTTTTT.

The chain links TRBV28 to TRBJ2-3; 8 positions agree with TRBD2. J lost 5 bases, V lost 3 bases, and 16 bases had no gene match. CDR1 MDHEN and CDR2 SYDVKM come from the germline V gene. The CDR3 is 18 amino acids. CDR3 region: CASSFLFSPAGEKDTQYF. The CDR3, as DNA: TGTGCCAGCAGTTTTTTGTTCTCGCCAGCGGGAGAAAAAGATACGCAGTATTTT.

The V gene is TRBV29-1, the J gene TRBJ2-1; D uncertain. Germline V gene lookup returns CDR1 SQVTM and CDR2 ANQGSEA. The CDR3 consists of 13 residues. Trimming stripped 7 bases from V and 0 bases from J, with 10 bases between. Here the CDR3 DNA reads TGCAGCGGTGACAAGAGCTCCTACAATGAGCAGTTCTTC. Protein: CSGDKSSYNEQFF.